This TCR beta chain was sequenced for a study of beta chain features in type 1 diabetes. The sequenced template was cDNA made from the entire isolated RNA. TCRdb keeps only in-frame clones here, not all; method: immunoSEQ multiplex PCR. Of 300,000 to 350,000 clones listed, 6.5% to 10% are singletons. This clone was detected only a few times. The germline V gene encodes CDR1 PRHDT and CDR2 FYEKMQ (reference sequence). V was clipped by 5 bases and J by 5 bases; unmatched bases: 9. This CDR3 comprises 17 residues. Sequencing input: central memory CD4+ T cells from blood. The chain employs TRBV13 and TRBJ2-1, with TRBD2 matching 13 bases. The TCR sequence derives from a woman aged 18-30 years in good health. The CDR3, as DNA: TGTGCCAGCAGCCGCGGAGCCGGGACTAGCGGGAACAATGAGCAGTTCTTC. It translates to CASSRGAGTSGNNEQFF.